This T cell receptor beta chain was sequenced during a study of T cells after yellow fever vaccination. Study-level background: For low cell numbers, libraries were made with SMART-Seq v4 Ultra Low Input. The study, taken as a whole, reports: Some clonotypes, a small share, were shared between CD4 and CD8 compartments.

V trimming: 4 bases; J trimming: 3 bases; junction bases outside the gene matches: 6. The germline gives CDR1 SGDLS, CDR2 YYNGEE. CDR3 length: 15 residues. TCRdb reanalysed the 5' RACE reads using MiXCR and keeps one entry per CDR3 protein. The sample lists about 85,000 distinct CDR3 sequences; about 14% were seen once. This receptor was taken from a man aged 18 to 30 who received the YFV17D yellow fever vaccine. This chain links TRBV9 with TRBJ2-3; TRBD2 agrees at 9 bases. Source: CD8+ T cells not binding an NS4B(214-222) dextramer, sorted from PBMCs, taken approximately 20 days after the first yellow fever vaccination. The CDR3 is CASSLQAGGTDTQYF. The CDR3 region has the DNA TGTGCCAGCAGCCTACAAGCGGGGGGAACAGATACGCAGTATTTT.